This T cell receptor beta chain came from a study of blood T cell dynamics during melanoma immunotherapy. Study-wide background: Metastatic melanoma patients received first-line pembrolizumab or nivolumab plus ipilimumab.

DNA loading was fixed at about 340 ng for all bulk PBMC samples. Profiling relied on immunoSEQ multiplex PCR, and the TCRdb table lists in-frame clones only, not all of them. The sample lists approximately 13,000 clones; about 82% were seen once. Time point: pre-treatment baseline. Disease control meant complete response, partial response or stable disease at 12 weeks. In germline, CDR1 is MNHEY, CDR2 SMNVEV (reference sequence). V lost 5 bases and J 7 bases, leaving 14 bases between the germline ends. There are 14 residues in the CDR3. V is TRBV27 and J is TRBJ1-4; D not resolved. The receptor's source is a human donor with melanoma. The sequenced sample was blood, obtained from a patient treated with checkpoint blockade. CDR3 region: CASSPRHGGEKLFF. The CDR3, as DNA: TGTGCCAGCAGTCCCCGCCATGGTGGTGAAAAACTGTTTTTT.